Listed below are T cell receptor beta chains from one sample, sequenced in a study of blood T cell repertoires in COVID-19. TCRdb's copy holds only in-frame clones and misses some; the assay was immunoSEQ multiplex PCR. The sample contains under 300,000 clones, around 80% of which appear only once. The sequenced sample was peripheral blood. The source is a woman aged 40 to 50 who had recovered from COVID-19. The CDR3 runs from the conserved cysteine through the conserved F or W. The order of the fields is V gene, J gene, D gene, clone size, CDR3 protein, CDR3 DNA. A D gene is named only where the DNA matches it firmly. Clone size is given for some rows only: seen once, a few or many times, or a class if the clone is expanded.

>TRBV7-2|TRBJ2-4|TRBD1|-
CASSQGGTGNYF
TGTGCCAGCAGCCAAGGCGGGACAGGGAATTACTTC
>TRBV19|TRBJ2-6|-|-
CASSPGGLGLGANVLTF
TGTGCCAGTAGTCCCGGGGGATTGGGTCTAGGGGCCAACGTCCTGACTTTC
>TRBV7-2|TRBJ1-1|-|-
CASSPGQKNTEAFF
TGTGCCAGCAGCCCCGGACAGAAGAACACTGAAGCTTTCTTT
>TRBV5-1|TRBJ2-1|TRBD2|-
CASSFGGSSYNEQFF
TGCGCCAGCAGCTTCGGGGGGAGCTCCTACAATGAGCAGTTCTTC
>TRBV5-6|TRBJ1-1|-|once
CASQWGTGVEAFF
TGTGCCAGTCAATGGGGCACGGGGGTTGAAGCTTTCTTT
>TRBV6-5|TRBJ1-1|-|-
CASSYDYKRDTEAFF
TGTGCCAGCAGTTACGATTACAAGCGGGACACTGAAGCTTTCTTT
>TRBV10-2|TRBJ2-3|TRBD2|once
CASSEGTTSGGTTDTQYF
TGCGCCAGCAGTGAGGGAACGACTAGCGGGGGGACCACAGATACGCAGTATTTT
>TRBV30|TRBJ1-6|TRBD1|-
CAWSTTDRGRSPLHF
TGTGCCTGGAGTACAACGGACAGGGGACGCTCACCCCTCCACTTT
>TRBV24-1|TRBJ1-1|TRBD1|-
CATSDGDREAFF
TGTGCCACCAGTGATGGGGACAGGGAAGCTTTCTTT
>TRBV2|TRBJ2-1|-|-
CASRSRDTEYNEQFF
TGTGCCAGCAGATCCCGGGACACGGAATACAATGAGCAGTTCTTC
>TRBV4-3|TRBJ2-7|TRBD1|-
CASSQRTGSYEQYF
TGCGCCAGCAGCCAGAGGACAGGGTCGTACGAGCAGTACTTC
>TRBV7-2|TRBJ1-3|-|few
CASSLQRGSGNTIYF
TGTGCCAGCAGCTTACAAAGGGGCTCTGGAAACACCATATATTTT
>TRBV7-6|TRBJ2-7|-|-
CASSPGGLGGEQYF
TGTGCCAGCAGCCCCGGGGGTTTAGGTGGCGAGCAGTACTTC
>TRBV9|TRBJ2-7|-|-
CASSSGPPYEQYF
TGTGCCAGCAGCTCAGGCCCGCCCTACGAGCAGTACTTC
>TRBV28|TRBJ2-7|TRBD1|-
CASSSSDRGGYEQYF
TGTGCCAGCAGTTCTAGTGACAGGGGTGGGTACGAGCAGTACTTC
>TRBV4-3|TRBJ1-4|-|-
CASSQVGGVTKLFF
TGCGCCAGCAGCCAAGTGGGGGGGGTAACGAAACTGTTTTTT
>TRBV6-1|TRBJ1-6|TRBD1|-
CASSDGQGGTPLHF
TGTGCCAGCAGTGACGGACAGGGAGGAACACCCCTCCACTTT
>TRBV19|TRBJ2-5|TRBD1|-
CASTTIQGAETQYF
TGTGCCAGTACCACAATACAGGGGGCTGAGACCCAGTACTTC
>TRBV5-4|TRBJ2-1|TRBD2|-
CASSLEVAGGDEQFF
TGTGCCAGCAGCTTGGAGGTAGCGGGGGGGGATGAGCAGTTCTTC
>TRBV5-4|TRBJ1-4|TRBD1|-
CASSPKTGPYSNEKLFF
TGTGCCAGCAGCCCAAAGACAGGGCCTTATTCTAATGAAAAACTGTTTTTT
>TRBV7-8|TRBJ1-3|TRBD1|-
CASSLVGQGAGNTIYF
TGTGCCAGCAGCTTAGTGGGACAGGGTGCTGGAAACACCATATATTTT
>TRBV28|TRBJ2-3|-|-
CASCPALNTQYF
TGTGCCAGCTGCCCAGCGCTAAATACGCAGTATTTT
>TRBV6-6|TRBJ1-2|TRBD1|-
CASSKTGQSVSFGYTF
TGTGCCAGCAGTAAAACGGGACAGTCGGTCTCTTTTGGCTACACCTTC
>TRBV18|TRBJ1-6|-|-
CASSSARGGSSPLHF
TGTGCCAGCTCATCGGCAAGGGGGGGGAGTTCACCCCTCCACTTT
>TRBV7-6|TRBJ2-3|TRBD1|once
CASSLGRGPYTDTQYF
TGTGCCAGCAGCTTAGGAAGGGGGCCATACACAGATACGCAGTATTTT
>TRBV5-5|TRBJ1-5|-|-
CASSLGQPKTNQPQHF
TGTGCCAGCAGCTTGGGTCAGCCGAAGACAAATCAGCCCCAGCATTTT
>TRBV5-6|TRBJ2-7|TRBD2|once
CASSFTSGAYEQYF
TGTGCCAGCAGCTTTACTAGCGGAGCCTACGAGCAGTACTTC
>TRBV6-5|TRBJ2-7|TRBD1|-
CASSRGQETYEQYF
TGTGCCAGCAGTCGGGGACAGGAGACCTACGAGCAGTACTTC
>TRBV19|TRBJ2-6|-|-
CASSIQGHISGANVLTF
TGTGCCAGTAGTATACAGGGGCACATCTCTGGGGCCAACGTCCTGACTTTC
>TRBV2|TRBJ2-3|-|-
CASIEIGRRGVDTQYF
TGTGCCAGCATAGAAATTGGTAGGCGGGGCGTCGATACGCAGTATTTT
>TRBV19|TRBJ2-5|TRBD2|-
CASSPSGGAGTQYF
TGTGCCAGTAGTCCTAGCGGGGGGGCCGGGACCCAGTACTTC
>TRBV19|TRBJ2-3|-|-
CASSRGLTSYTDTQYF
TGTGCCAGTAGTAGGGGACTCACCTCTTACACAGATACGCAGTATTTT
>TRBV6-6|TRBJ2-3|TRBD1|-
CASSSGQASFTDTQYF
TGTGCCAGCAGTTCGGGACAGGCGAGCTTCACAGATACGCAGTATTTT
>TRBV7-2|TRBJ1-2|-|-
CASSLDRGFYGYTF
TGTGCCAGCAGCTTAGACCGCGGGTTCTATGGCTACACCTTC
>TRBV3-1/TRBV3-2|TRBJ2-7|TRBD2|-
CASSQGGTSIYEQYF
TGTGCCAGCAGCCAAGGTGGGACTAGTATCTACGAGCAGTACTTC
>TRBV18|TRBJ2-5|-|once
CASSLDRNQETQYF
TGTGCCAGCTCACTTGACAGGAACCAAGAGACCCAGTACTTC
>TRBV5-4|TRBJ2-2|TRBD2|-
CASSYRTSGNTGELFF
TGTGCCAGCAGCTATAGGACTAGCGGAAACACCGGGGAGCTGTTTTTT
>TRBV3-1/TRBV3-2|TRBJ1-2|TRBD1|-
CASTTQGASGYTF
TGTGCCAGCACCACCCAGGGGGCGAGTGGCTACACCTTC
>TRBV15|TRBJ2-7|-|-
CATSRGQTYEQYF
TGTGCCACCAGCAGAGGTCAGACCTACGAGCAGTACTTC
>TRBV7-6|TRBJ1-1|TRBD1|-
CASSLAGRGRVVTEAFF
TGTGCCAGCAGCTTAGCAGGCAGGGGGCGAGTGGTCACTGAAGCTTTCTTT
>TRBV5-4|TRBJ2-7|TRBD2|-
CASSLEGSGVYEQYF
TGTGCCAGCAGCTTGGAGGGTAGCGGGGTATACGAGCAGTACTTC
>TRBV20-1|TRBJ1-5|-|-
CSASLEFSNQPQHF
TGCAGTGCTAGTTTGGAGTTTAGCAATCAGCCCCAGCATTTT
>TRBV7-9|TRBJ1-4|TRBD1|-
CASSLVGRGTTNEKLFF
TGTGCCAGCAGCTTAGTGGGCAGGGGGACAACTAATGAAAAACTGTTTTTT
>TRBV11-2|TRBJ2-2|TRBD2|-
CASSLGGTSGGDTGELFF
TGTGCCAGCAGCTTAGGCGGGACTAGCGGGGGAGACACCGGGGAGCTGTTTTTT
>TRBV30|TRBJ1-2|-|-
CAWRFESYGYTF
TGTGCCTGGAGATTCGAGTCCTATGGCTACACCTTC
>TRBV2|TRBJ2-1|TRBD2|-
CASSAGTSNEQFF
TGTGCCAGCAGTGCCGGGACTAGCAATGAGCAGTTCTTC
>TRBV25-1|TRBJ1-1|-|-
CASSDVLGSTEAFF
TGTGCCAGCAGTGACGTCCTTGGGAGCACTGAAGCTTTCTTT
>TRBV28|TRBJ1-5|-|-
CASRIQGVGQPQHF
TGTGCCAGCAGGATACAGGGAGTGGGGCAGCCCCAGCATTTT
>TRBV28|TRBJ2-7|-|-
CASSRGIPREQYF
TGTGCCAGCAGTCGGGGGATTCCTAGAGAGCAGTACTTC
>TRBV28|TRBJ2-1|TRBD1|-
CASSPPGQGSYNEQFF
TGTGCCAGCAGTCCCCCGGGACAGGGCTCCTACAATGAGCAGTTCTTC
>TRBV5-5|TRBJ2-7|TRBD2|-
CASSQDSGGGYEQYF
TGTGCCAGCAGCCAGGACAGCGGGGGAGGCTACGAGCAGTACTTC
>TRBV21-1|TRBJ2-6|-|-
CASSPQRKGALGANVLTF
TGTGCCAGCAGCCCCCAGCGGAAGGGGGCGCTTGGGGCCAACGTCCTGACTTTC
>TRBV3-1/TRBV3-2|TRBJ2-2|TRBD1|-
CASRNRGNTGELFF
TGTGCCAGCCGCAACAGGGGGAACACCGGGGAGCTGTTTTTT